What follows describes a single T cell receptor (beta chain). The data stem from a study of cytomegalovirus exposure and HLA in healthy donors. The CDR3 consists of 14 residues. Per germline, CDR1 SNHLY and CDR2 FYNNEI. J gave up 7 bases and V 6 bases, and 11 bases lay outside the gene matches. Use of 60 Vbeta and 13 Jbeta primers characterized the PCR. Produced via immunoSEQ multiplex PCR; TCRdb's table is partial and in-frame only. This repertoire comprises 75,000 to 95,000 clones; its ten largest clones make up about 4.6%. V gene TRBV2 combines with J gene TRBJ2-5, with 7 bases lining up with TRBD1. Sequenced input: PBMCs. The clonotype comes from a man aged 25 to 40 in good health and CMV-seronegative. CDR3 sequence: CASSADRVVGTQYF. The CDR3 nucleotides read TGTGCCAGCAGCGCCGACAGGGTTGTAGGGACCCAGTACTTC.